This is a list of T cell receptor beta chains from one sample in a study of OX40 agonist ivuxolimab in advanced cancers. Sequencing was performed with immunoSEQ multiplex PCR; in TCRdb, only in-frame clones are kept and a portion is missing. The sample carries about 53,000 clones, around 90% recorded once. Sequencing used CD4+ or CD8+ T cells sorted from blood, obtained in a trial of the OX40 agonist ivuxolimab. The source is an adult with an advanced solid tumor such as melanoma, head and neck, liver or kidney cancer. CDR3s include the opening cysteine and the closing phenylalanine or tryptophan. The D gene is left open where the match is weak. The size field is filled for only some rows; it gives once, few, many or a size class.

V	D	size	J	length	CDR3	DNA
TRBV30	NA	once	TRBJ1-2	12	CAWSRSGDGYTF	TGTGCCTGGAGCCGCTCAGGGGATGGCTACACCTTC
TRBV7-2	NA	NA	TRBJ2-3	12	CASSYSTDTQYF	TGTGCCAGCAGCTATAGCACAGATACGCAGTATTTT
TRBV19	TRBD2	NA	TRBJ2-7	14	CASSIAGGSYEQYF	TGTGCCAGTAGTATAGCGGGAGGGTCCTACGAGCAGTACTTC
TRBV14	NA	NA	TRBJ1-2	15	CASSPRTEANYGYTF	TGTGCCAGCAGCCCTCGGACAGAAGCTAACTATGGCTACACCTTC
TRBV7-9	NA	NA	TRBJ1-2	11	CASSLYKGYTF	TGTGCCAGCAGCTTATATAAGGGCTACACCTTC
TRBV4-3	NA	NA	TRBJ2-2	14	CASSQQGNTGELFF	TGCGCCAGCAGCCAACAAGGCAACACCGGGGAGCTGTTTTTT
TRBV2	NA	NA	TRBJ1-4	16	CASSAFSGSLNEKLFF	TGTGCCAGCAGTGCGTTCTCGGGATCTCTGAATGAAAAACTGTTTTTT
TRBV28	NA	NA	TRBJ1-1	11	CASRWNTEAFF	TGTGCCAGCAGGTGGAACACTGAAGCTTTCTTT
TRBV28	TRBD1	NA	TRBJ1-2	13	CASSFWGQGGYTF	TGTGCCAGCAGTTTTTGGGGACAGGGTGGCTACACCTTC
TRBV7-8	TRBD1	NA	TRBJ2-1	14	CASSLVSGQFEQFF	TGTGCCAGCAGCTTAGTCTCGGGACAGTTTGAGCAGTTCTTC
TRBV5-4	TRBD1	NA	TRBJ2-5	16	CASSSRTGGLKETQYF	TGTGCCAGCAGCTCCCGGACAGGGGGGCTTAAAGAGACCCAGTACTTC
TRBV2	NA	NA	TRBJ2-1	17	CASSLSQGGPHYNEQFF	TGTGCCAGCTCACTTTCGCAGGGGGGGCCCCATTACAATGAGCAGTTCTTC
TRBV7-9	TRBD1	NA	TRBJ1-3	16	CASSLRTGHSGNTIYF	TGTGCCAGCAGCTTACGGACAGGGCACTCTGGAAACACCATATATTTT
TRBV28	TRBD2	once	TRBJ2-1	18	CASSVSLDGTTDYNEQFF	TGTGCCAGCAGTGTGTCACTAGACGGGACTACAGACTACAATGAGCAGTTCTTC
TRBV19	TRBD2	NA	TRBJ2-2	16	CASSNLAGGPVGELFF	TGTGCCAGTAGTAACCTAGCGGGGGGGCCGGTCGGGGAGCTGTTTTTT
TRBV5-6	TRBD1	NA	TRBJ1-1	13	CASSWGQGSEAFF	TGTGCCAGCAGCTGGGGACAGGGGTCTGAAGCTTTCTTT
TRBV15	NA	once	TRBJ1-1	13	CATSRDRNAEAFF	TGTGCCACCAGCAGAGATCGGAACGCTGAAGCTTTCTTT
TRBV2	NA	NA	TRBJ1-3	10	CASVENTIYF	TGTGCCAGCGTCGAAAACACCATATATTTT